This T cell receptor beta chain is drawn from a study of shared clonotypes between healthy human individuals. An assay was performed, and its level was deep. Libraries were prepared by immunoSEQ multiplex PCR; TCRdb keeps only in-frame clonotypes and omits some of them. This sample has a few hundred thousand clones, with less than 80% found just once. Per germline, CDR1 KGHSH and CDR2 LQKENI. The CDR3 is made up of 15 amino acids. V was pared by 1 base and J by 2 bases, with 12 bases between. Study results and caveats: The sole specimen, blood, was sampled, and tissue repertoires likely differ. Clonotype sharing across donors was expected to vary with sequencing depth.

As concerns this clone: Its antigen is not identified.

The sample consisted of PBMCs. The receptor comes from a woman between 40 and 55 years old in good health. Some clones in this sample may be carry-over from other donors' samples. This chain uses TRBV18 with TRBJ2-7; D could derive from TRBD1 or TRBD2 (6 bases each). In DNA form, the CDR3 reads TGTGCCAGCTCACCACGGGGGGCTGCGACCTACGAGCAGTACTTC. It translates to CASSPRGAATYEQYF.